One and the same sample provided the 13 T cell receptor beta chains below, sequenced in a study of shared clonotypes between healthy human individuals. TCRdb's table, derived via immunoSEQ multiplex PCR, lists solely in-frame clones and lacks some. This sample has fewer than 600,000 clones, with 75% to 85% found just once. Specimen: PBMCs. These receptors were obtained from a woman between 40 and 55 years old in good health. Some clones in this sample may be carry-over from other donors' samples.

In DNA, the CDR3 is TGTGCCTGGAATCTAGCGGGAGGGCACGGGCAGTTCTTC. Encoded protein: CAWNLAGGHGQFF. The J gene is TRBJ2-1, the V gene TRBV30; 12 nucleotides agree with TRBD2. V lost 4 bases to trimming and J lost 12 bases; unmatched junction nucleotides: 7. Germline values: CDR1 GTSNPN, CDR2 SVGIG (reference sequence). The CDR3 covers 13 residues.

As to this clone: The same CDR3 also results from other DNA sequences found in this sample. The CDR3 coding sequence is TGCGCCAGCAGTGAGTCGGGAGTCTACGAGCAGTACTTC. This gives the protein CASSESGVYEQYF. This chain connects TRBV10-1 to TRBJ2-7; D might be TRBD2 (5 bases). The V end lost 0 bases, the J end lost 3 bases, and 6 bases lay between the germline ends. Germline values: CDR1 WNHNN, CDR2 SYGVQD (reference sequence). The CDR3 runs 13 residues.

The chain combines TRBV5-1 with TRBJ2-5; D gene unclear. Per germline, CDR1 SGHRS and CDR2 YFSETQ. This CDR3 contains 16 residues. The V end lost 0 bases, the J end lost 4 bases, and 16 bases lay between the germline ends. The CDR3: CASSLGLTIAAETQYF. The CDR3 region has the DNA TGCGCCAGCAGCTTGGGGTTGACAATTGCGGCAGAGACCCAGTACTTC.

This clone was found once. J is TRBJ2-5 and V is TRBV4-1; maybe TRBD1 (5 bases). V was pared by 2 bases and J by 6 bases, with 7 bases between. This CDR3 region has 12 residues. Looked up from germline, CDR1 is MGHRA and CDR2 is YSYEKL. CDR3 sequence: CASSQLGQTQYF. The CDR3 nucleotides are TGCGCCAGCAGCCAACTGGGGCAGACCCAGTACTTC.

The chain employs TRBV4-2 and TRBJ2-3, with TRBD2 identical over 12 bases. CDR1 LGHNA and CDR2 YNFKEQ come from the germline V gene. V shed 1 base and J 3 bases; nucleotides not matched to a gene: 11. The CDR3 consists of 19 residues. For the CDR3, the DNA is TGTGCCAGCAGCCAAGCCCCGGGACTAGCGGGTTTAAGTACAGATACGCAGTATTTT. The encoded protein is CASSQAPGLAGLSTDTQYF.

V gene TRBV30 combines with J gene TRBJ2-7, with 8 bases lining up with TRBD1. Trimming cost V 0 bases and J 13 bases; bases outside gene matches: 5. CDR1 and CDR2 from the germline V gene are GTSNPN and SVGIG (reference sequence). CDR3 length: 11 amino acids. The CDR3 region has the DNA TGTGCCTGGAGTGTAAACAGGGGGGTTTACTTC. Amino acid sequence: CAWSVNRGVYF.

Comment on this clone: A single base separates this from a much larger clone, so it may be a read error. V is TRBV7-3 and J is TRBJ1-5; 7 bases align to TRBD1. The CDR3 has 13 amino acids. The germline V gene encodes CDR1 SGHTA and CDR2 FQGTGA. The DNA of the CDR3 is TGTGCCAGCGGCTTAAGACAGGGTCAGCCCCAGCATTTT. Translation gives CASGLRQGQPQHF.

V is TRBV7-8 and J is TRBJ2-7; 7 nucleotides line up with TRBD1. The germline V gene has CDR1 SGHVS and CDR2 FQNEAQ. V shed 1 base, J shed 3 bases, and the junction held 3 bases outside the gene matches. The CDR3 is 14 residues long. The CDR3 reads CASSLGAGGYEQYF. The CDR3 nucleotides are TGTGCCAGCAGCTTAGGGGCAGGGGGCTACGAGCAGTACTTC. Drawing the rest from reference TRBV7-8 and TRBJ2-7, the complete variable domain is GAGVSQSPRYKVAKRGQDVALRCDPISGHVSLFWYQQALGQGPEFLTYFQNEAQLDKSGLPSDRFFAERPEGSVSTLKIQRTQQEDSAVYLCASSLGAGGYEQYFGPGTRLTVT.

V usage is TRBV10-2 and J usage is TRBJ2-7, with TRBD2 as a possible D gene (7 bases). The CDR3 runs 15 residues. The V gene's germline CDR1 is WSHSY and CDR2 SAAADI. V was pared by 10 bases and J by 3 bases, with 22 bases between. CDR3 bases: TGCGCCACCCCTGGGGAGGGGGGAGGGTTCTACGAGCAGTACTTC. Translation: CATPGEGGGFYEQYF.

The chain couples TRBV7-9 to TRBJ1-1, with a tentative D call TRBD1 (6 bases). CDR3 length: 12 residues. Germline loops: CDR1 SEHNR, CDR2 FQNEAQ (reference sequence). The V end was cut by 1 base, the J end by 6 bases, with 6 bases between. The DNA for the CDR3 is TGTGCCAGCAGCTTAGAGGGGGCTGAAGCTTTCTTT. It specifies CASSLEGAEAFF.

The chain couples TRBV9 to TRBJ1-4, with D tentatively TRBD1 (5 bases). V lost 4 bases and J 0 bases, leaving 19 bases between the germline ends. The CDR3 totals 18 residues. Germline assignment: CDR1 SGDLS and CDR2 YYNGEE. CDR3 nucleotide sequence: TGTGCCAGCAGCCCCCGGGGGTCCACCGTTGCAACTAATGAAAAACTGTTTTTT. Translated: CASSPRGSTVATNEKLFF.

This clone was recorded once. This chain links TRBV5-1 with TRBJ2-7; TRBD1 matches 9 bases. The V gene end was trimmed by 4 bases and the J gene end by 0 bases; junction bases not matched to a gene: 8. The CDR3 has 16 residues. Germline lookup yields CDR1 SGHRS and CDR2 YFSETQ. CDR3 protein: CASSRRTGDYSYEQYF. The CDR3 nucleotides are TGCGCCAGCAGCCGACGGACAGGGGACTACTCCTACGAGCAGTACTTC. Full variable domain (remainder filled in from reference TRBV5-1 and TRBJ2-7): KAGVTQTPRYLIKTRGQQVTLSCSPISGHRSVSWYQQTPGQGLQFLFEYFSETQRNKGNFPGRFSGRQFSNSRSEMNVSTLELGDSALYLCASSRRTGDYSYEQYFGPGTRLTVT.

The CDR3 region has the DNA TGTGCCAGCAGTGCCCTCGACCTAACCGGGGAGCTGTTTTTT. It encodes CASSALDLTGELFF. This chain joins TRBV2 and TRBJ2-2; D gene uncertain. CDR1 is SNHLY, CDR2 FYNNEI, per germline. The CDR3 covers 14 residues. Trimming removed 4 bases from V and 5 bases from J, with 11 bases in between.